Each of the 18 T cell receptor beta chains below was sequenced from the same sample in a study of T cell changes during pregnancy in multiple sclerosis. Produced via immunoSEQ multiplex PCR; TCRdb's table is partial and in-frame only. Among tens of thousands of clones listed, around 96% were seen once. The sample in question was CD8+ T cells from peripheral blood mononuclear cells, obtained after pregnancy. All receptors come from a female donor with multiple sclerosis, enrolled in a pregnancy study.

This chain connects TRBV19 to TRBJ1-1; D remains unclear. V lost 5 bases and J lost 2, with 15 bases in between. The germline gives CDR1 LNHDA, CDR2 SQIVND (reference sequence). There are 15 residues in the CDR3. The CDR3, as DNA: TGTGCCAGTAGTCTCAGGAGGTCCTTCAACACTGAAGCTTTCTTT. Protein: CASSLRRSFNTEAFF.

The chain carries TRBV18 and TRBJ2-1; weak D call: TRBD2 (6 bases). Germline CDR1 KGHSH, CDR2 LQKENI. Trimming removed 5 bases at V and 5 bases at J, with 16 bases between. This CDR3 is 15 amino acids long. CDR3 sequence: CASSKLEGGDNEQFF. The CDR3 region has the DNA TGTGCCAGCTCAAAATTAGAGGGCGGGGACAATGAGCAGTTCTTC.

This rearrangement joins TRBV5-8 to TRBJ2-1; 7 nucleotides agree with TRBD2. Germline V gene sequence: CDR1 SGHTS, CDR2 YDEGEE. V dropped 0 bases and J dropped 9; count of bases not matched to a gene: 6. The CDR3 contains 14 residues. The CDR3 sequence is CASSLGLALGEQFF. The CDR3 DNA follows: TGTGCCAGCAGCTTGGGACTAGCCCTCGGTGAGCAGTTCTTC.

CDR3 in DNA: TGTGCCAGCAGTTTTCCGGGAGCCACCGGGGAGCTGTTTTTT. Encoded protein: CASSFPGATGELFF. V is TRBV28 and J is TRBJ2-2, with a tentative D call TRBD2 (6 bases). Germline V gene sequence: CDR1 MDHEN, CDR2 SYDVKM. CDR3 length equals 14 residues. Trimming stripped 3 bases from V and 4 bases from J, with 9 bases between.

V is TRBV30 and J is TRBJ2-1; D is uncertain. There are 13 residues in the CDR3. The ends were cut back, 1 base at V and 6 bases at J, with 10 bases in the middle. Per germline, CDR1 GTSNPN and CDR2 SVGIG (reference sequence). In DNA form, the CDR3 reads TGTGCCTGGAGTGGTGTCGGGTTCAATGAGCAGTTCTTC. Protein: CAWSGVGFNEQFF.

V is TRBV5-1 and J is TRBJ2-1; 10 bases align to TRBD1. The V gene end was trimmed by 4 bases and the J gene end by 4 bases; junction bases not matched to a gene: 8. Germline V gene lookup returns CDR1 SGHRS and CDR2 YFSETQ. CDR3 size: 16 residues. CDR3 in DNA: TGCGCCAGCAGCCCTGGGGACAGGGGAGAATACAATGAGCAGTTCTTC. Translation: CASSPGDRGEYNEQFF.

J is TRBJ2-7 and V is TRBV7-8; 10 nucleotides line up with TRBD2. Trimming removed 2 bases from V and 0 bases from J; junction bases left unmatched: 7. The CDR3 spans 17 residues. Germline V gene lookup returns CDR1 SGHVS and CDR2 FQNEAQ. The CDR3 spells CASSLHLLAGYSYEQYF. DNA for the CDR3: TGTGCCAGCAGCTTACACCTACTAGCGGGATACTCCTACGAGCAGTACTTC.

In nucleotides, the CDR3 is TGTGCCAGCAGCCCCCCTAGCGGGAGGGGGCCCAATGAGCAGTTCTTC. This sequence encodes CASSPPSGRGPNEQFF. This chain connects TRBV9 to TRBJ2-1; 12 nucleotides agree with TRBD2. The V segment lost 4 bases and the J segment 6 bases; nucleotides outside the gene matches: 8. This CDR3 comprises 16 residues. The germline V gene encodes CDR1 SGDLS and CDR2 YYNGEE.

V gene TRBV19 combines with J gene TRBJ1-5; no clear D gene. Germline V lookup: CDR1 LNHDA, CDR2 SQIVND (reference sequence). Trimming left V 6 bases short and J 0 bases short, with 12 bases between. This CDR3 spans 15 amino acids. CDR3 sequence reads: CASSHGELSNQPQHF. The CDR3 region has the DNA TGTGCCAGTAGCCACGGGGAACTTAGCAATCAGCCCCAGCATTTT.

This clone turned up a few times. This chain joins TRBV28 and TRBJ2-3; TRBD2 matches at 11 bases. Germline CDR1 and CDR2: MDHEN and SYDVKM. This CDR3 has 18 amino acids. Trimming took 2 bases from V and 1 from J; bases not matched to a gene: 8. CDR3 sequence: CASSLRALGLAGTDTQYF. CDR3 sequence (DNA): TGTGCCAGCAGTTTACGGGCCCTGGGACTAGCGGGCACAGATACGCAGTATTTT.

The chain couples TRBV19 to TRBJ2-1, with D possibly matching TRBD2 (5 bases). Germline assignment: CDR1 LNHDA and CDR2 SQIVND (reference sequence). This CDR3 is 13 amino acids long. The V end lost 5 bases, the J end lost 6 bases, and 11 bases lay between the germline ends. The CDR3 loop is CASSLTSVNEQFF. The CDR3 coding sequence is TGTGCCAGTAGTCTCACTAGTGTCAATGAGCAGTTCTTC.

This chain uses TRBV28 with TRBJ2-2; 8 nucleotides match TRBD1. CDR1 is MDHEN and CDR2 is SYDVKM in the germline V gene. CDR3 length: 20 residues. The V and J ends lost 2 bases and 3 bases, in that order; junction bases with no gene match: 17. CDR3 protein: CASSLITAFGAGGDTGELFF. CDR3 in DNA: TGTGCCAGCAGTTTAATAACGGCTTTCGGGGCAGGGGGCGACACCGGGGAGCTGTTTTTT.

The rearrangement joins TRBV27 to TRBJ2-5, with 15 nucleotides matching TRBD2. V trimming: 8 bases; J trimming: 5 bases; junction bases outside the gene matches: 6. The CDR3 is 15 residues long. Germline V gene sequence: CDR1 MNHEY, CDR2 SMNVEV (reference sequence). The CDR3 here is CASRGLAGGQETQYF. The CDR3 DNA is TGTGCCAGCCGGGGACTAGCGGGAGGCCAGGAGACCCAGTACTTC.

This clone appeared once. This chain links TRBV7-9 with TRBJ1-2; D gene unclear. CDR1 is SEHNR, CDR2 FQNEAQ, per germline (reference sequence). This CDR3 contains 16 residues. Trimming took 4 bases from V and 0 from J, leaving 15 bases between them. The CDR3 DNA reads TGTGCCAGCAGCTCAGACGGAGGATCAGCTAACTATGGCTACACCTTC. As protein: CASSSDGGSANYGYTF.

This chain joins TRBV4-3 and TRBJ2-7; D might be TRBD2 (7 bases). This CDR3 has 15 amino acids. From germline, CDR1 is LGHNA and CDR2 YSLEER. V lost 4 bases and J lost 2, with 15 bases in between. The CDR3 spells CASSPSGGQTYEQYF. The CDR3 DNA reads TGCGCCAGCAGCCCGTCGGGGGGCCAAACCTACGAGCAGTACTTC.

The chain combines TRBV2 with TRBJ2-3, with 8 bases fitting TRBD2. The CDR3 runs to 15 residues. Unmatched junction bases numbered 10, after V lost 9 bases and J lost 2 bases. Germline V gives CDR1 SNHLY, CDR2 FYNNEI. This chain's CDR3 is CASPLADMYTDTQYF. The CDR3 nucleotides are TGTGCCAGTCCACTAGCGGACATGTACACAGATACGCAGTATTTT.

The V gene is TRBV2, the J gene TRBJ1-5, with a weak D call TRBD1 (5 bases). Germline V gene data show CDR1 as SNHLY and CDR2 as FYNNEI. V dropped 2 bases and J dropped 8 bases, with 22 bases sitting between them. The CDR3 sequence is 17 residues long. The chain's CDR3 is CASSETSPRRGMEPQHF. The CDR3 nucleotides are TGTGCCAGCAGTGAAACTTCCCCGCGGCGGGGCATGGAGCCCCAGCATTTT.

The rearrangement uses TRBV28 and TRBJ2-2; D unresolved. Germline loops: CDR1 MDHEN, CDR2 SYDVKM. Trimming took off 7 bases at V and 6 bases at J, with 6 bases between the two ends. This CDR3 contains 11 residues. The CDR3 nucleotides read TGTGCCAGCAATAATCCCGGGGAGCTGTTTTTT. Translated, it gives CASNNPGELFF.